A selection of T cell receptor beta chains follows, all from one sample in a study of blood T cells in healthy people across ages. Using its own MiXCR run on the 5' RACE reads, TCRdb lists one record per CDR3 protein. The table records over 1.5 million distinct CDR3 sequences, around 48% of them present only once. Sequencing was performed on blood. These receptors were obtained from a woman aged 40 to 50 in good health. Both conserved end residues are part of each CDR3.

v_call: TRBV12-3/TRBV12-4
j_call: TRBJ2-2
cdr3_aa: CASSFLVVPGELFF

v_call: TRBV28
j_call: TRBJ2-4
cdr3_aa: CASTSGGPNIQYF

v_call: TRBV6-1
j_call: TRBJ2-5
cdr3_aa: CASSARTGARETQYF

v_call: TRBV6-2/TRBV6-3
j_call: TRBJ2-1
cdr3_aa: CASSPSGRPGSYNEQFF

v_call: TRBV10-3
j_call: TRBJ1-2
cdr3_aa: CAIRETENGGYTF

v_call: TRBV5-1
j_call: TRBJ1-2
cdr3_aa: CASSLQSGAPNYGYTF

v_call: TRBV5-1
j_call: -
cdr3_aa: CASSLEASGGSYNEQYF

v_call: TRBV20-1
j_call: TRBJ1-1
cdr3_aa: CSAYPGKGTSEAFF

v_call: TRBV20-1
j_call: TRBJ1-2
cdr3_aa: CSARAGGYTF

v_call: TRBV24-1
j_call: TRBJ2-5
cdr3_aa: CATSPIGGAETQYF

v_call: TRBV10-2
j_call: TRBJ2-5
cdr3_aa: CASRWASQETQYF

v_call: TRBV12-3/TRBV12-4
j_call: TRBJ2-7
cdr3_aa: CASSKGIHEQYF

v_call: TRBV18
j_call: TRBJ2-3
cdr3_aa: CASSPPTGSRSTQYF

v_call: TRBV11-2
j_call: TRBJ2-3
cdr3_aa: CASTSRRPDTQYF

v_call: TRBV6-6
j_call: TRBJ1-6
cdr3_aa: CASRSGTGGNSPLHF

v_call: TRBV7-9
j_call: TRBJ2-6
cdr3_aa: CASSTRQGSSGANVLTF

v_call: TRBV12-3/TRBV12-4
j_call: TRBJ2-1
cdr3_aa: CASSQRGLAGVEGSYNEQFF

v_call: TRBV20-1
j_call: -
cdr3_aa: CSAGTGGLETQFF

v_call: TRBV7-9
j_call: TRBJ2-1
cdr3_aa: CASSLDSSGGYSYNEQFF

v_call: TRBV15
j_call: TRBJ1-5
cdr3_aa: CATSRDKGDQPQHF

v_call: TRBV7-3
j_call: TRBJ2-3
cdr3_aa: CASSSTSGGRDTQYF

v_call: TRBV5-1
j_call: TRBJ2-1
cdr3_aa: CASSPTLGWEQFF

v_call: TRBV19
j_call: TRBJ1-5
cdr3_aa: CASSIAVAGHQPQHF

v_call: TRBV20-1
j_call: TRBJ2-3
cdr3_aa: CSARARGKSTDTQYF

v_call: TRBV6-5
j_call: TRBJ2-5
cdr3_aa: CASSMGGTQYF

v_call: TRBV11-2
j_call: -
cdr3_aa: CASSLDIGTGGYEQYF

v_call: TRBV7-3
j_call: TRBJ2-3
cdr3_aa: CASSSKPLAGGLTDTQYF

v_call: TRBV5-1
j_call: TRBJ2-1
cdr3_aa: CASSRDRGSGNEQFF

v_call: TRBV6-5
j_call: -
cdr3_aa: CASSGQGQTQYF

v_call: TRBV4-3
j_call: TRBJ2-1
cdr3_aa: CASSQGTRTSGSYNEQFF

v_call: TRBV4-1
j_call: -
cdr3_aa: CASSQDLGDSPYNEQYF

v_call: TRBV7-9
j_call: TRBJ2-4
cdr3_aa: CASSLGQDVFGGAKNIQYF

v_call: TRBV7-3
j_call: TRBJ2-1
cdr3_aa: CASSLTAYNEQFF

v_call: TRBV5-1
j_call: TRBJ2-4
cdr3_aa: CASKGTAENIQYF

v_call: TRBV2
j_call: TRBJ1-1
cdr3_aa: CASSVISGNTEAFF

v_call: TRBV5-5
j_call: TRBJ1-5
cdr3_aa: CASSLRQGNSNQPQHF

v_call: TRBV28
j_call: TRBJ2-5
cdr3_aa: CASSSTGQIIPGETQYF

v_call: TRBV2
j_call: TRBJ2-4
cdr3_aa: CASSQWGRVDKNIQYF

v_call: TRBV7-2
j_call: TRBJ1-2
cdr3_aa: CASSLTTGALVPGYTF

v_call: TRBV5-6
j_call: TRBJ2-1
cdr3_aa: CASSPLTGLAGGSSYNEQFF

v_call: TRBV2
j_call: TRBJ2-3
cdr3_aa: CASSRTSGGADTQYF

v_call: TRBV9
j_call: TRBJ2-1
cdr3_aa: CASSGPLGSSYNEQFF

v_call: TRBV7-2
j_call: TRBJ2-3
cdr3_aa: CASSLRQRGVADTQYF

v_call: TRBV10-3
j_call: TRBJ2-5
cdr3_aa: CAISEGGETQYF

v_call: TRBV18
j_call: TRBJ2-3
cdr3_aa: CASSPGTGAYLPQYF

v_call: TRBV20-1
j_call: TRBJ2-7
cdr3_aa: CSARDRLAGPTYEQYF

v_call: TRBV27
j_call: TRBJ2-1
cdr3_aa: CASSKTSGGAFYNEQFF

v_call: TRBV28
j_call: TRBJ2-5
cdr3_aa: CASSFPTETQYF

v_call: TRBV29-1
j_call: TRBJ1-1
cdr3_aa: CSVVKGRSNTEAFF